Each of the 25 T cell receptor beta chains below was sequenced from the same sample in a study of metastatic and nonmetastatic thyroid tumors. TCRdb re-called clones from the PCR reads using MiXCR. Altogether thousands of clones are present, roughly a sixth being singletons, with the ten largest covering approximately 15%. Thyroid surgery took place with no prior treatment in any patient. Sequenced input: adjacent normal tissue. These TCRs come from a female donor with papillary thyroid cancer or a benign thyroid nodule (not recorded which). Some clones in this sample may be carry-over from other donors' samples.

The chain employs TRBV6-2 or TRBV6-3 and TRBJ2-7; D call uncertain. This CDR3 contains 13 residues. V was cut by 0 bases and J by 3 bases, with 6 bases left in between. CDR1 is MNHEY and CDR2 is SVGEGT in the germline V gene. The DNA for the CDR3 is TGTGCCAGCAGTTACTCGAAAGACTACGAGCAGTACTTC. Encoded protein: CASSYSKDYEQYF.

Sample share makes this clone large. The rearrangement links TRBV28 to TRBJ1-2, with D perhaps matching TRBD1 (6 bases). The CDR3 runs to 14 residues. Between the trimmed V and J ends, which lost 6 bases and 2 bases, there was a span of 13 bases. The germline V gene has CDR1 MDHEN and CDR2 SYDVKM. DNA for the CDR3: TGTGCCAGCAGCCCCGGACAGCGCAACTATGGCTACACCTTC. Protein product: CASSPGQRNYGYTF.

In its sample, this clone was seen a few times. The CDR3 DNA reads as TGTGCCAGCAGCGTAGATGGGGGCAGGGAGACCCAGTACTTC. This gives the protein CASSVDGGRETQYF. The chain couples TRBV9 to TRBJ2-5, with TRBD1 as a possible D gene (6 bases). Trimming shortened V by 0 bases and J by 5 bases, and 11 bases separated the two germline ends. Germline V lookup: CDR1 SGDLS, CDR2 YYNGEE. The CDR3 is 14 residues long.

The CDR3 bases are TGCGCCAGCAGCTTGGGGACCCCCCTCCACAACACTGAAGCTTTCTTT. It encodes CASSLGTPLHNTEAFF. The chain has TRBV5-1 and TRBJ1-1; D is unresolved. The CDR3 sequence is 16 residues long. From germline, CDR1 is SGHRS and CDR2 YFSETQ. V dropped 0 bases and J dropped 2 bases, with 14 bases sitting between them.

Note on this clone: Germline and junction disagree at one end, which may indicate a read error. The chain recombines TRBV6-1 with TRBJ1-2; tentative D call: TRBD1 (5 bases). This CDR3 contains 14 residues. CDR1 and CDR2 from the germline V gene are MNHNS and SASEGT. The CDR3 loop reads CASSPCGALYVYTF. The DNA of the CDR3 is TGTGCTAGCAGCCCGTGTGGGGCTCTATATGTCTACACCTTC.

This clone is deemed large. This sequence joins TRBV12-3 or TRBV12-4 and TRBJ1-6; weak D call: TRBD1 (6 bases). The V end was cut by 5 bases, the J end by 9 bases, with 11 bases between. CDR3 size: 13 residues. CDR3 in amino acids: CASSPGVGSPLHF. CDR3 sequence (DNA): TGTGCCAGCAGTCCAGGGGTGGGTTCACCCCTCCACTTT.

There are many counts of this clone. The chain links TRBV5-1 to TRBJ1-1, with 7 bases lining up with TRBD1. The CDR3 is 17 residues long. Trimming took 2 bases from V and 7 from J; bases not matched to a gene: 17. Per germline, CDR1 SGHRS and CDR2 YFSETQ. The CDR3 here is CASSFKQGTYGLGEAFF. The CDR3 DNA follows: TGCGCCAGCAGCTTCAAACAGGGGACGTATGGGTTGGGTGAAGCTTTCTTT.

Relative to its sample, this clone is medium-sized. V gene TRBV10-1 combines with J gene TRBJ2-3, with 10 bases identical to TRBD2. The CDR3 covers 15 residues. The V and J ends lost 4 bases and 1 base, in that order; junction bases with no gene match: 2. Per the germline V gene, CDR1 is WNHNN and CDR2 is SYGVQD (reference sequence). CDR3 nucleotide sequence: TGCGCCAGCAGTGGGGGGACTAGCGGCACAGATACGCAGTATTTT. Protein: CASSGGTSGTDTQYF.

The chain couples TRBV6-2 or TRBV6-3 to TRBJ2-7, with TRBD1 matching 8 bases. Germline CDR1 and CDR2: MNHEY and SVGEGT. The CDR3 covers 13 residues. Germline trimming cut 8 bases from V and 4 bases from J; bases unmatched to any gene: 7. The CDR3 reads CASLDRGSYEQYF. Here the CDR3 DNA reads TGTGCCAGCTTAGACAGGGGTAGTTACGAGCAGTACTTC.

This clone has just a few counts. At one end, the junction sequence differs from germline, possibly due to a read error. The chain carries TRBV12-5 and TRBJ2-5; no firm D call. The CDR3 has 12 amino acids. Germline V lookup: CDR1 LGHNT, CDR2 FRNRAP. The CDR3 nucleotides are TGTGCTAGTGGCTTGACGGAAGATACCCAGTACTTC. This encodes CASGLTEDTQYF.

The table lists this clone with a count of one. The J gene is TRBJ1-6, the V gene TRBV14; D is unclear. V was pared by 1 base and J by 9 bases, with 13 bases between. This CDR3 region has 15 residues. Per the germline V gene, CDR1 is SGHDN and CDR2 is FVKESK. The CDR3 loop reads CASSQASPMISPLHF. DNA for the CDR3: TGTGCCAGCAGCCAAGCGTCACCGATGATTTCACCCCTCCACTTT.

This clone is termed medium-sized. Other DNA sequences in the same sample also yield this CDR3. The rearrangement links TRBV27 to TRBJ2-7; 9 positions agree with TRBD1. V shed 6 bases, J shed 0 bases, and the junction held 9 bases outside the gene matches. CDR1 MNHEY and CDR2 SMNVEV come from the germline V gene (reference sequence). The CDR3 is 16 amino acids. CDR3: CASSPPGQGSSYEQYV. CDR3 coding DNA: TGTGCCAGCAGCCCCCCGGGACAGGGCAGCTCCTACGAGCAGTACGTC.

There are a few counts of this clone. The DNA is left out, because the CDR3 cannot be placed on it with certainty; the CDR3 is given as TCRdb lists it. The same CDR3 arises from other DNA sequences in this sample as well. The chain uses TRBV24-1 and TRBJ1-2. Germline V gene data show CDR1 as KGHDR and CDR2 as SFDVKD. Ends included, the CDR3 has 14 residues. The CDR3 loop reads CATSDEGSSYGCTF.

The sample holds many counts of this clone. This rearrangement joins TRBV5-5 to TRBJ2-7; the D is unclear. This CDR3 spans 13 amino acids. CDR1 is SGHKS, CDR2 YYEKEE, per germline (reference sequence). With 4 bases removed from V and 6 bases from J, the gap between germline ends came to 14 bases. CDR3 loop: CASSPARYGEQYF. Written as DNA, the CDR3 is TGTGCCAGCAGCCCCGCGAGGTACGGCGAGCAGTACTTC.

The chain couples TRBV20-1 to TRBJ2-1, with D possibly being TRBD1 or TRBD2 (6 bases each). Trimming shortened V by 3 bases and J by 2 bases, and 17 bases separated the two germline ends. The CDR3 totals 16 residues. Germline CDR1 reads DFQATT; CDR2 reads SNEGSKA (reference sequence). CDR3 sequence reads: CSARGCGGGTYNEQFF. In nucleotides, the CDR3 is TGCAGTGCTAGGGGGTGTGGAGGGGGAACCTACAATGAGCAGTTCTTC.

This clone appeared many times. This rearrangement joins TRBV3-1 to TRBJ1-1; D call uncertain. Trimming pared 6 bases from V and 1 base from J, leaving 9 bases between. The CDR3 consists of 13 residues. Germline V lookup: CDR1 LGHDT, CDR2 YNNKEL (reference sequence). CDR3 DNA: TGTGCCAGCAGTACTTGGGGGAACACTGAAGCTTTCTTT. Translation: CASSTWGNTEAFF.

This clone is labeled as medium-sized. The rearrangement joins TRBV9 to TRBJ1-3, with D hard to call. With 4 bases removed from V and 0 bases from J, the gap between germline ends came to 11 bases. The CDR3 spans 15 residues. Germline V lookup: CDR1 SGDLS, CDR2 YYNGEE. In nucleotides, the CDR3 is TGTGCCAGCAGCCCCCAAGGCTCCTCTGGAAACACCATATATTTT. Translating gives CASSPQGSSGNTIYF.

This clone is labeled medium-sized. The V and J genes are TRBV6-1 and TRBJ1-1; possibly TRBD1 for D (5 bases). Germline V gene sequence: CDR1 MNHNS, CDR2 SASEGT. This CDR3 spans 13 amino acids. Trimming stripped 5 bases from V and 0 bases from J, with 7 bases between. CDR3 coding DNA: TGTGCCAGCAGTTGGGGGATGAACACTGAAGCTTTCTTT. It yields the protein CASSWGMNTEAFF.

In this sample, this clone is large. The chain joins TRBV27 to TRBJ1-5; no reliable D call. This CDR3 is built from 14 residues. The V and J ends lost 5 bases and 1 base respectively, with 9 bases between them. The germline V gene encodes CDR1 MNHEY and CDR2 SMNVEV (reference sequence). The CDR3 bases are TGTGCCAGCAGTACCTATGGGAGCAATCAGCCCCAGCATTTT. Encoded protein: CASSTYGSNQPQHF.

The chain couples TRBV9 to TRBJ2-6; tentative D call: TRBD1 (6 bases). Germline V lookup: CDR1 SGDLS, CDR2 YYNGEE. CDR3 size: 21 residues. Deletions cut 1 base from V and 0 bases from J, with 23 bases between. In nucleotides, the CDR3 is TGTGCCAGCAGCGTAATTAAACGGGCAGGGGAGTTCCCCTCTGGGGCCAACGTCCTGACTTTC. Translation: CASSVIKRAGEFPSGANVLTF.

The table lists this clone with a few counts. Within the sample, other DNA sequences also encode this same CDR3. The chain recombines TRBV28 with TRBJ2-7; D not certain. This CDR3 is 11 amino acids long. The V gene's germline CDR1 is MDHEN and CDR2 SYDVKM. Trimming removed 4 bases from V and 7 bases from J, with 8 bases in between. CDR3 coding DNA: TGTGCCAGCAGTTCACATACAGAGCAGTACGTC. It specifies CASSSHTEQYV.

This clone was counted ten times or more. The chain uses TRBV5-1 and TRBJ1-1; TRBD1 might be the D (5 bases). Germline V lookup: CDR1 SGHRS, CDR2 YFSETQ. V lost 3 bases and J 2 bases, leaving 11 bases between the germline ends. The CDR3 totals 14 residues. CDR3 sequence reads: CASSWDGPNTEAFF. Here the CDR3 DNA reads TGCGCCAGCAGCTGGGACGGGCCCAACACTGAAGCTTTCTTT.

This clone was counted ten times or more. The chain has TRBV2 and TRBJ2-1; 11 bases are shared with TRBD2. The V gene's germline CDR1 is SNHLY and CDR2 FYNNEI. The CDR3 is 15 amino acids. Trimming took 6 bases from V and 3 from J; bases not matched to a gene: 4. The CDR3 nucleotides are TGTGCCAGCAGAACCGGGACTAGCGGCTACAATGAGCAGTTCTTC. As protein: CASRTGTSGYNEQFF.

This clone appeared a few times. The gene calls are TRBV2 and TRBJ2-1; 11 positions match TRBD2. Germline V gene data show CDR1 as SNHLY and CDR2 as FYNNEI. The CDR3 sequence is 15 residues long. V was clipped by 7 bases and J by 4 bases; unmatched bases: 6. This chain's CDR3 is CASTILAGAYNEQFF. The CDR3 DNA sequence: TGTGCCAGCACCATACTAGCGGGAGCTTACAATGAGCAGTTCTTC.

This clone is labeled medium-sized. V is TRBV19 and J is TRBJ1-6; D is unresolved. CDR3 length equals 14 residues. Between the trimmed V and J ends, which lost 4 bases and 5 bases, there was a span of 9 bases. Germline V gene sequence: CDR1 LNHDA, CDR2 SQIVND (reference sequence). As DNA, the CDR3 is TGTGCCAGTAGTAAGCCAGGCGATAATTCACCCCTCCACTTT. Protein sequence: CASSKPGDNSPLHF.